This passage covers 12 T cell receptor beta chains from one sample sequenced in a study of shared clonotypes between healthy human individuals. Sequencing used immunoSEQ multiplex PCR; TCRdb keeps in-frame clones, though not all of them. The sample shows approximately 1.5 million clones, about 98.5% of them seen only once. What was sequenced was naive CD4+ T cells sorted from blood. The subset: CD45RA+ positively selected. Every receptor here comes from a man aged 25 to 45 in good health.

The chain is built from TRBV5-1 and TRBJ2-3; D unresolved. V was pared by 3 bases and J by 4 bases, with 12 bases between. Germline V CDR1 and CDR2: SGHRS, YFSETQ. This CDR3 spans 14 amino acids. The chain's CDR3 is CASSSSVLSDTQYF. The CDR3 DNA follows: TGCGCCAGCAGCTCTTCCGTCCTCTCAGATACGCAGTATTTT.

This chain uses TRBV6-5 with TRBJ2-5; unclear D gene. The V and J ends lost 5 bases and 1 base respectively, with 5 bases between them. This CDR3 is 12 amino acids long. Per germline, CDR1 MNHEY and CDR2 SVGAGI. The CDR3 reads CASSKSQETQYF. CDR3 in DNA: TGTGCCAGCAGTAAATCCCAAGAGACCCAGTACTTC.

V gene TRBV2 combines with J gene TRBJ1-4; D call uncertain. CDR3 length: 17 residues. In germline, CDR1 is SNHLY, CDR2 FYNNEI. Trimming pared 2 bases from V and 4 bases from J, leaving 17 bases between. The CDR3 loop is CASSESLGWQYNEKLFF. DNA of the CDR3: TGTGCCAGCAGTGAATCTTTAGGGTGGCAGTATAATGAAAAACTGTTTTTT. Combining the CDR3 with reference TRBV2 and TRBJ1-4 gives the whole variable domain EPEVTQTPSHQVTQMGQEVILRCVPISNHLYFYWYRQILGQKVEFLVSFYNNEISEKSEIFDDQFSVERPDGSNFTLKIRSTKLEDSAMYFCASSESLGWQYNEKLFFGSGTQLSVL.

CDR3 coding DNA: TGTGCCAGCAGCTTGAGTCGGGACTCTGGGGCCAACGTCCTGACTTTC. The encoded protein is CASSLSRDSGANVLTF. The rearrangement links TRBV5-4 to TRBJ2-6, with D possibly matching TRBD2 (5 bases). Germline CDR1 reads SGHNT; CDR2 reads YYREEE (reference sequence). Trimming removed 1 base at V and 0 bases at J, with 8 bases between. This CDR3 is built from 16 residues.

The chain uses TRBV18 and TRBJ2-1; the match to TRBD1 covers 7 bases. Trimming at V came to 6 bases and at J to 3 bases, leaving 8 bases not matched to a gene. Germline CDR1 KGHSH, CDR2 LQKENI. CDR3 length: 15 residues. The CDR3 reads CASSTGSAFYNEQFF. The CDR3 DNA reads TGTGCCAGCTCGACAGGGAGCGCGTTCTACAATGAGCAGTTCTTC.

The CDR3 DNA reads TGTGCCAGCAGGGGGCCTGCGGACATTCAGTACTTC. It codes for CASRGPADIQYF. The rearrangement links TRBV2 to TRBJ2-4; possible D gene TRBD1, 5 bases. The germline CDR1 and CDR2 sequences are SNHLY and FYNNEI. The CDR3 extends over 12 amino acids. V was cut by 6 bases and J by 8 bases, with 11 bases left in between.

This chain links TRBV4-3 with TRBJ1-2, with D uncertain. CDR1 is LGHNA, CDR2 YSLEER, per germline. CDR3 length equals 15 residues. V was shortened by 1 base and J by 4 bases, with 13 bases between the two germline ends. CDR3: CASSQGSVPGYGYTF. CDR3 sequence (DNA): TGCGCCAGCAGCCAAGGATCGGTTCCAGGCTATGGCTACACCTTC.

The sample holds one count of this clone. The chain links TRBV2 to TRBJ1-2; a weak D match, TRBD1 (5 bases). The CDR3 loop spans 15 amino acids. The V end was cut by 2 bases, the J end by 4 bases, with 14 bases between. Germline V gene sequence: CDR1 SNHLY, CDR2 FYNNEI. The CDR3 loop reads CASSEIGVLGYGYTF. The DNA for the CDR3 is TGTGCCAGCAGTGAAATAGGGGTCCTTGGCTATGGCTACACCTTC.

The V call is TRBV4-3, the J call TRBJ1-5; maybe TRBD1 (5 bases). V lost 2 bases and J 5 bases, leaving 7 bases between the germline ends. Per the germline V gene, CDR1 is LGHNA and CDR2 is YSLEER. This CDR3 spans 13 amino acids. The CDR3 sequence is CASSQLRDQPQHF. The CDR3 region has the DNA TGCGCCAGCAGCCAACTCAGGGATCAGCCCCAGCATTTT.

This chain links TRBV7-9 with TRBJ2-1; 7 bases fit TRBD2. Per germline, CDR1 SEHNR and CDR2 FQNEAQ (reference sequence). This CDR3 contains 15 residues. J lost 3 bases, V lost 4 bases, and 6 bases had no gene match. The CDR3 sequence: CASSSRGDNYNEQFF. The CDR3 DNA sequence: TGTGCCAGCAGCTCTCGGGGGGATAACTACAATGAGCAGTTCTTC.

The chain recombines TRBV15 with TRBJ1-2, with TRBD1 matching over 8 bases. J lost 1 base, V lost 3 bases, and 7 bases had no gene match. CDR1 is LNHNV and CDR2 is YYDKDF in the germline V gene (reference sequence). The length of the CDR3 is 16 residues. CDR3 in amino acids: CATSRDQGAFNYGYTF. DNA of the CDR3: TGTGCCACCAGCAGGGACCAGGGGGCCTTTAACTATGGCTACACCTTC.

The chain links TRBV6-5 to TRBJ2-5; D is perhaps TRBD1 (6 bases). V was cut by 0 bases and J by 7 bases, with 9 bases left in between. The CDR3 totals 13 residues. Looked up from germline, CDR1 is MNHEY and CDR2 is SVGAGI. The CDR3 loop is CASSYSLGGTQYF. As DNA, the CDR3 is TGTGCCAGCAGTTACTCCTTAGGGGGGACCCAGTACTTC.